This T cell receptor (beta chain) was documented in a study of OX40 agonist ivuxolimab in advanced cancers. Sequencing used immunoSEQ multiplex PCR; TCRdb keeps in-frame clones, though not all of them. The data contain fewer than 25,000 clones, 65% to 90% of them singletons. Germline CDR1 is SGHAT and CDR2 is FQNNGV. V lost 3 bases to trimming and J lost 5 bases; unmatched junction nucleotides: 4. The CDR3 has 14 amino acids. This chain links TRBV11-2 with TRBJ2-5; TRBD2 aligns across 9 bases. The specimen was CD4+ or CD8+ T cells sorted from blood, collected in a trial of the OX40 agonist ivuxolimab. The source is an adult with an advanced solid tumor such as melanoma, head and neck, liver or kidney cancer. The CDR3 here is CASSFTSGLETQYF. Here the CDR3 DNA reads TGTGCCAGCAGCTTTACTAGCGGGTTGGAGACCCAGTACTTC.